The sequence of this TCR beta chain was determined in a study of T cell responses to AZD1222 COVID-19 vaccine. The wider study: Second-dose timings of about 4 or about 12 weeks were pooled.

With regard to this clone: The antigen is undetermined.

General study points: Among vaccine-associated CD4 TCRs, coverage spanned spike, with dominance at 160-218 and 743-854. Targets within unmutated variant regions were reportedly found for nearly half of spike-specific TCRs.

With V trimmed by 0 bases and J by 3 bases, 6 bases remained unmatched. This CDR3 spans 15 amino acids. Germline V gives CDR1 GTSNPN, CDR2 SVGIG (reference sequence). Repertoires were generated with immunoSEQ multiplex PCR, while TCRdb's copy carries only in-frame clones and drops some. The repertoire consists of 94,000 or so clones, with nearly 90% occurring once and the leading ten covering under 2%. The clonotype comes from an adult in good health. Sequences were derived from peripheral blood, sampled on day 0 of AZD1222 vaccination. The chain couples TRBV30 to TRBJ2-7; TRBD2 aligns across 9 bases. The CDR3 reads CAWSVPAGGIYEQYF. The CDR3 DNA reads TGTGCCTGGAGTGTACCGGCGGGGGGGATCTACGAGCAGTACTTC.